These T cell receptor beta chains were read from a single sample in a study of response to subunit inactivated influenza vaccine. TCRdb re-derived calls from the RT-PCR reads in MiXCR, one entry per CDR3 protein. The data contain about 650,000 distinct CDR3 sequences, 11% to 15% of them seen just once; the ten biggest clones take up 7.5% to 8%. The sequencing used PBMCs from blood, collected roughly 2 weeks before vaccination. The receptors derive from a man aged 50 to 60 who received an inactivated influenza vaccine. CDR3s include the opening cysteine and the closing phenylalanine or tryptophan. Fields, in order: J gene, clone size, V gene, D gene, CDR3 protein, CDR3 DNA. The D gene is left open where the match is weak. Clone sizes are given selectively: once, few, many, or a class where the clone is expanded.

J gene: TRBJ2-4; clone size: few; V gene: TRBV27; D gene: TRBD2; CDR3 protein: CASSFSGLARAKNIQYF; CDR3 DNA: TGTGCCAGCAGTTTTTCCGGACTAGCCCGAGCCAAAAACATTCAGTACTTC
J gene: TRBJ2-7; clone size: -; V gene: TRBV23-1; D gene: -; CDR3 protein: CASSQSAGESHYEQYF; CDR3 DNA: TGCGCCAGCAGTCAATCGGCAGGGGAATCCCACTACGAGCAGTACTTC
J gene: TRBJ2-6; clone size: -; V gene: TRBV25-1; D gene: -; CDR3 protein: CASSEPGTGANVLTF; CDR3 DNA: TGTGCCAGCAGTGAGCCGGGAACGGGGGCCAACGTCCTGACTTTC
J gene: TRBJ1-4; clone size: -; V gene: TRBV20-1; D gene: -; CDR3 protein: CSARDDQRLNEKLFF; CDR3 DNA: TGCAGTGCTAGAGATGACCAGCGCCTTAATGAAAAACTGTTTTTT
J gene: TRBJ1-1; clone size: few; V gene: TRBV5-4; D gene: TRBD1; CDR3 protein: CASSRPGQGDTEAFF; CDR3 DNA: TGTGCCAGCAGCCGACCCGGACAGGGGGACACTGAAGCTTTCTTT
J gene: TRBJ2-7; clone size: -; V gene: TRBV24-1; D gene: -; CDR3 protein: CATSDPRDTREQYF; CDR3 DNA: TGTGCCACCAGTGACCCCCGGGACACTCGAGAGCAGTACTTC
J gene: TRBJ2-1; clone size: few; V gene: TRBV7-9; D gene: TRBD1; CDR3 protein: CASSSRRDRGREQFF; CDR3 DNA: TGTGCCAGCAGCTCGAGGAGGGACAGGGGGCGAGAGCAGTTCTTC
J gene: TRBJ2-3; clone size: many; V gene: TRBV29-1; D gene: -; CDR3 protein: CSVETSDTQYF; CDR3 DNA: TGCAGCGTTGAAACATCCGATACGCAGTATTTT
J gene: TRBJ1-5; clone size: few; V gene: TRBV7-2; D gene: -; CDR3 protein: CASSIIGGQPQHF; CDR3 DNA: TGTGCCAGCAGCATAATTGGGGGGCAGCCCCAGCATTTT
J gene: TRBJ2-5; clone size: few; V gene: TRBV27; D gene: -; CDR3 protein: CASSLSTGRGTQYF; CDR3 DNA: TGTGCCAGCAGTTTATCGACTGGCAGAGGGACCCAGTACTTC